This TCR beta chain was captured by sequencing in a study of radiotherapy plus CTLA-4 blockade in lung cancer. Study overall: Among enrolled patients, under 20% responded and about 30% achieved disease control.

Note on this clone: What it binds is not known.

Here immunoSEQ multiplex PCR was the method, and the copy in TCRdb shows in-frame clones only, minus some. The sample yields approximately 89,000 clones, about 78% seen once. It was focal radiation plus CTLA-4 blockade with ipilimumab that patients with chemo-refractory metastatic non-small-cell lung cancer received. The study's findings and limits: Early blood T cell clone dynamics, with interferon-beta, were reported to best predict response. Radiotherapy with ipilimumab was followed by blood expansion of tumor-derived clones.

The CDR3 is 13 residues long. Germline V gives CDR1 LNHDA, CDR2 SQIVND (reference sequence). With 5 bases clipped from V and 5 bases from J, the junction kept 3 bases outside the gene matches. The rearrangement links TRBV19 to TRBJ2-1; 7 bases align to TRBD1. The source was peripheral blood, collected from a patient treated with radiotherapy plus ipilimumab. This receptor was taken from a human donor with non-small cell lung cancer who had a partial response to radiotherapy plus ipilimumab. Some clones in this sample may be carry-over from other donors' samples. In DNA form, the CDR3 reads TGTGCCAGTAGTTTGGGACAGAACAATGAGCAGTTCTTC. Translated: CASSLGQNNEQFF.